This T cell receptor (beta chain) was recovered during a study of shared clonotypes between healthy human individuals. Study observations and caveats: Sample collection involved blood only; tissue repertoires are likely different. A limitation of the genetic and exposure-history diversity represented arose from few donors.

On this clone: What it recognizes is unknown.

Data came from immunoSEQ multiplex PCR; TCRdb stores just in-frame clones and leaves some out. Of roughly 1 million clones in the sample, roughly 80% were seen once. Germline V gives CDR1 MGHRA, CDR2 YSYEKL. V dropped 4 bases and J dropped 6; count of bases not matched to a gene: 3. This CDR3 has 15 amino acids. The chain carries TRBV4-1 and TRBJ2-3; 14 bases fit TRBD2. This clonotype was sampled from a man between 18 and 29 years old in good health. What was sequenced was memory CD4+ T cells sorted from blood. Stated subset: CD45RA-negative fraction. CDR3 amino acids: CASSRLAGGQDTQYF. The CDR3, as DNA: TGCGCCAGCAGCCGACTAGCGGGGGGGCAGGATACGCAGTATTTT.